The entry below describes one T cell receptor beta chain. This specimen belongs to a study of blood T cell repertoires in COVID-19. The protocol was immunoSEQ multiplex PCR, while the TCRdb copy is restricted to in-frame clones and leaves out a portion. The sample holds about 170,000 clones, roughly 93% seen once. The CDR3 is made up of 15 amino acids. The germline CDR1 and CDR2 sequences are SGHAT and FQNNGV. V was trimmed by 0 bases and J by 3 bases, leaving 8 bases between them. The sample taken for sequencing was peripheral blood. The source of this sequence is a woman aged 45 to 65 with acute or convalescent COVID-19. This chain uses TRBV11-2 with TRBJ2-2; no clear D gene. DNA for the CDR3: TGTGCCAGCAGCTTAGATCTTGGAGACACCGGGGAGCTGTTTTTT. It is translated as CASSLDLGDTGELFF.